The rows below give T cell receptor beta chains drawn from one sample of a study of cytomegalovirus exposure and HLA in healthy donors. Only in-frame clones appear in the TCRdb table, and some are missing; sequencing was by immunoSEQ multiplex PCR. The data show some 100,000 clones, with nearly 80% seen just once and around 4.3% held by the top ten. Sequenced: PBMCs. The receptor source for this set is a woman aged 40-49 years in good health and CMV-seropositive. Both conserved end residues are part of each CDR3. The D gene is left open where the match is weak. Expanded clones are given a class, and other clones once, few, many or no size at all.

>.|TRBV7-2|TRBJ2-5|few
CASSLALGLASQETQYF
TGTGCCAGCAGCTTAGCGCTGGGCCTAGCGAGCCAAGAGACCCAGTACTTC
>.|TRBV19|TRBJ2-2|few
CASSRPGSTGELFF
TGTGCCAGTAGTAGGCCAGGAAGCACCGGGGAGCTGTTTTTT
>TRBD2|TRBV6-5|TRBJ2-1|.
CASSYTSGPYNEQFF
TGTGCCAGCAGTTACACTAGCGGGCCATACAATGAGCAGTTCTTC
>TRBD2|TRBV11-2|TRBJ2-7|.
CASRDSGRSPYEQYF
TGTGCCAGCAGAGATAGCGGGAGGTCGCCCTACGAGCAGTACTTC
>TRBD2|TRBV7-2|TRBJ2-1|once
CASSLGFGKGLAGHNEQFF
TGTGCCAGCAGCTTAGGATTCGGGAAAGGACTAGCGGGTCACAATGAGCAGTTCTTC
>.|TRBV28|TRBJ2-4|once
CASSETGLAKNIQYF
TGTGCCAGCAGTGAGACGGGGTTAGCCAAAAACATTCAGTACTTC
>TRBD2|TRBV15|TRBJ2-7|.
CATSPTLAGVSYEQYF
TGTGCCACCAGCCCAACACTAGCGGGAGTTTCCTACGAGCAGTACTTC
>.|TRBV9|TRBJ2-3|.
CASSVVSGMPDTQYF
TGTGCCAGCAGCGTAGTATCCGGGATGCCAGATACGCAGTATTTT
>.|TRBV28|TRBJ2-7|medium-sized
CASSLGNFRGVRHEQYF
TGTGCCAGCAGTTTGGGGAATTTCAGGGGAGTGAGGCACGAGCAGTACTTC
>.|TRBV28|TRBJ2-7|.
CASSLIQGPYEQYF
TGTGCCAGCAGTTTAATACAGGGCCCCTACGAGCAGTACTTC
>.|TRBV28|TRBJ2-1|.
CASGGLSGYRVF
TGTGCCAGCGGTGGTCTGTCGGGGTACAGGGTCTTC
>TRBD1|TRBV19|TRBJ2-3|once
CASSIGTGTGGTDTQYF
TGTGCCAGTAGTATAGGAACCGGGACAGGGGGCACAGATACGCAGTATTTT
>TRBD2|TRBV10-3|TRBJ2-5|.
CAISGTSGGQETQYF
TGTGCCATCAGTGGGACTAGCGGGGGACAAGAGACCCAGTACTTC
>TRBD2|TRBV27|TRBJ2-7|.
CASSFSVGGYEQYF
TGTGCCAGCAGTTTCTCGGTGGGAGGGTACGAGCAGTACTTC
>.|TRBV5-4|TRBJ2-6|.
CASLGPSGAGANVLTF
TGTGCCAGCCTAGGGCCCTCGGGAGCTGGGGCCAACGTCCTGACTTTC
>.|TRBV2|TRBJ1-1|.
CASSEWDKEVPEAFF
TGTGCCAGCAGTGAATGGGACAAGGAGGTTCCTGAAGCTTTCTTT
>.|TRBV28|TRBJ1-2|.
CASSSGLSNYGYTF
TGTGCCAGCAGTTCTGGCCTTTCTAACTATGGCTACACCTTC
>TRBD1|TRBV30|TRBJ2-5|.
CTPGQGKTPPIREYQETQYF
TGTACCCCGGGACAGGGAAAAACCCCCCCCATCAGAGAGTACCAAGAGACCCAGTACTTC
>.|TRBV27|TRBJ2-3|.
CASSFILATSTDTQYF
TGTGCCAGCAGTTTTATTTTAGCGACAAGCACAGATACGCAGTATTTT
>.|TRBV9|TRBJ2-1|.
CASHPDSSYNEQFF
TGTGCCAGCCACCCGGACAGCTCCTACAATGAGCAGTTCTTC
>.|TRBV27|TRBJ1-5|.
CASSSAGPYSNQPQHF
TGTGCCAGCAGCTCAGCGGGACCGTATAGCAATCAGCCCCAGCATTTT
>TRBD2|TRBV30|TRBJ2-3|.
CAWSVLRTSGSWGGTDTQYF
TGTGCCTGGAGTGTACTCAGGACTAGCGGGAGTTGGGGCGGCACAGATACGCAGTATTTT
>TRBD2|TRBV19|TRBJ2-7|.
CASSIASGRPNSYEQYF
TGTGCCAGTAGTATAGCTAGCGGGAGGCCGAACTCCTACGAGCAGTACTTC
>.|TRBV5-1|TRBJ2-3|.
CASRRDLTDTQYF
TGCGCCAGCAGGAGGGACTTGACAGATACGCAGTATTTT
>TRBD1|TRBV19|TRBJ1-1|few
CASSTTTGTAEAFF
TGTGCCAGTAGTACGACTACCGGGACAGCTGAAGCTTTCTTT
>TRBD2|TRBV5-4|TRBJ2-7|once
CASSSSGRAYYEQYF
TGTGCCAGCAGCTCTAGCGGGAGGGCATACTACGAGCAGTACTTC
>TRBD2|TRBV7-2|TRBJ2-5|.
CASSLGWVAGDEQYF
TGTGCCAGCAGCTTAGGGTGGGTAGCGGGAGATGAGCAGTACTTC
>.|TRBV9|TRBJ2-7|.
CASSVAPGVGEQYF
TGTGCCAGCAGCGTAGCACCCGGGGTCGGCGAGCAGTACTTC
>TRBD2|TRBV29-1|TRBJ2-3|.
CSVGILRESWDTQYF
TGCAGCGTTGGAATCTTGCGGGAGTCTTGGGATACGCAGTATTTT
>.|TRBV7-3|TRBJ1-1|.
CASSLIVGGEAFF
TGTGCCAGCAGCTTAATCGTGGGAGGGGAAGCTTTCTTT
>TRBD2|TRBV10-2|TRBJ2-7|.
CASSSGTASYEQYF
TGCGCCAGTTCTAGCGGGACGGCCTCCTACGAGCAGTACTTC
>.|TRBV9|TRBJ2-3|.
CASSGGLDTDTQYF
TGTGCCAGCAGTGGGGGGTTGGACACAGATACGCAGTATTTT
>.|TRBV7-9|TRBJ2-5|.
CASSLAGGGETQYF
TGTGCCAGCAGCTTAGCGGGAGGGGGAGAGACCCAGTACTTC
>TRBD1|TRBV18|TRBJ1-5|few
CASSSTGVGNQPQHF
TGTGCCAGCTCATCCACAGGGGTAGGGAATCAGCCCCAGCATTTT
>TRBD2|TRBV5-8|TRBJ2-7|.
CASSPGTSGEEEQYF
TGTGCCAGCTCCCCCGGGACTAGCGGAGAGGAAGAGCAGTACTTC
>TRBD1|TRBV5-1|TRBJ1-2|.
CASSLAGQGASTVYGYTF
TGCGCCAGCAGCTTGGCCGGACAGGGGGCCTCCACCGTCTATGGCTACACCTTC
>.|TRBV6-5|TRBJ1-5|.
CASSPRENQPQHF
TGTGCCAGCAGTCCTCGGGAGAATCAGCCCCAGCATTTT
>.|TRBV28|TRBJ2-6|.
CASSAQGTGANVLTF
TGTGCCAGCAGTGCACAGGGCACAGGGGCCAACGTCCTGACTTTC
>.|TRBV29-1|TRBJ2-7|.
CSANLDSGLEQYF
TGCAGCGCAAACCTAGACTCTGGTCTCGAGCAGTACTTC
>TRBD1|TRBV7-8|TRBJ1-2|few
CASSLGDRPNYGYTF
TGTGCCAGCAGTTTAGGGGACAGGCCTAACTATGGCTACACCTTC
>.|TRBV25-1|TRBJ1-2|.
CASNPGETYGYTF
TGTGCCAGCAACCCGGGAGAGACCTATGGCTACACCTTC
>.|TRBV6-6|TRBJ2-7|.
CASSPVSYEQYF
TGTGCCAGCAGCCCAGTGTCCTACGAGCAGTACTTC
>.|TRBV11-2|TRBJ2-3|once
CASSLEGIAITDTQYF
TGTGCCAGCAGCTTAGAAGGTATAGCGATCACAGATACGCAGTATTTT
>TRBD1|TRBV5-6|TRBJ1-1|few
CASSRGTGLNTEAFF
TGTGCCAGCAGCAGGGGGACAGGTCTGAACACTGAAGCTTTCTTT
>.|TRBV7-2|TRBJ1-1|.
CASSLGTANTEAFF
TGTGCCAGCAGCTTAGGGACAGCTAACACTGAAGCTTTCTTT
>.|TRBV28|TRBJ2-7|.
CASSFYLGQAYEQYF
TGTGCCAGCAGTTTCTATCTGGGCCAGGCCTACGAGCAGTACTTC
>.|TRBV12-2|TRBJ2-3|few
CASRLGTKQETSTDTQYF
TGTGCAAGTCGCTTAGGGACCAAACAGGAGACTAGCACAGATACGCAGTATTTT
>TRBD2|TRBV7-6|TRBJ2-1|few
CASSLYRGLAGTVEDNEQFF
TGTGCCAGCAGCTTGTATCGCGGACTAGCGGGAACAGTGGAAGACAATGAGCAGTTCTTC
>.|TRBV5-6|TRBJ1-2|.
CASNSPSQGREGYTF
TGTGCCAGCAACAGCCCGTCCCAGGGGAGAGAAGGCTACACCTTC
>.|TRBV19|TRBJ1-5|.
CASSTLTVQPQHF
TGTGCCAGTAGTACCTTGACAGTCCAGCCCCAGCATTTT
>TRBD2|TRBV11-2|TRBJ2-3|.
CASSLPYGRRLTDTQYF
TGTGCCAGCAGCTTACCATACGGGAGGCGGCTCACAGATACGCAGTATTTT